This TCR beta chain was sequenced for a study of cytomegalovirus exposure and HLA in healthy donors. Researchers ran the PCR with 60 Vbeta and 13 Jbeta primers. The assay was immunoSEQ multiplex PCR, and TCRdb's table has in-frame clones only and misses some. The data hold 150,000 to 200,000 clones, with 75% to 90% observed a single time. V lost 6 bases, J lost 0 bases, and 10 bases lay in between. This CDR3 is built from 14 residues. Germline loops: CDR1 MNHEY, CDR2 SMNVEV (reference sequence). The receptor comes from a man aged 50 or older in good health and CMV-seropositive. The specimen sequenced was PBMCs. This chain uses TRBV27 with TRBJ2-3; no reliable D call. CDR3 residues: CASRPGFSTDTQYF. In nucleotides, the CDR3 is TGTGCCAGCAGACCCGGTTTTAGCACAGATACGCAGTATTTT.